This T cell receptor beta chain was obtained from a study of shared clonotypes between healthy human individuals. Overall study findings and caveats: Unshared clonotypes carried lower generation probabilities than those common to all four donors.

The junction had 4 bases not matched to a gene; V was cut back by 5 bases and J by 5 bases. Germline V gives CDR1 LNHNV, CDR2 YYDKDF (reference sequence). The CDR3 sequence is 14 residues long. In the sorted-subset replicate PCRs, 150 to 200 ng DNA, around 32,000 T cell genomes, was used. Sequencing was performed with immunoSEQ multiplex PCR; in TCRdb, only in-frame clones are kept and a portion is missing. The sample includes roughly 500,000 clones, more than 95% of them seen just once. Comments on this clone: Its antigen is not identified.

The specimen sequenced was naive CD4+ T cells sorted from blood. Subset denoted: CD45RA+ positively selected. The V and J genes are TRBV15 and TRBJ1-5, with TRBD1 identical over 9 bases. The clonotype was recovered from a woman younger than 45 in good health. The CDR3 is CATSGRQGDQPQHF. As DNA, the CDR3 is TGTGCCACCAGCGGCCGACAGGGGGATCAGCCCCAGCATTTT.